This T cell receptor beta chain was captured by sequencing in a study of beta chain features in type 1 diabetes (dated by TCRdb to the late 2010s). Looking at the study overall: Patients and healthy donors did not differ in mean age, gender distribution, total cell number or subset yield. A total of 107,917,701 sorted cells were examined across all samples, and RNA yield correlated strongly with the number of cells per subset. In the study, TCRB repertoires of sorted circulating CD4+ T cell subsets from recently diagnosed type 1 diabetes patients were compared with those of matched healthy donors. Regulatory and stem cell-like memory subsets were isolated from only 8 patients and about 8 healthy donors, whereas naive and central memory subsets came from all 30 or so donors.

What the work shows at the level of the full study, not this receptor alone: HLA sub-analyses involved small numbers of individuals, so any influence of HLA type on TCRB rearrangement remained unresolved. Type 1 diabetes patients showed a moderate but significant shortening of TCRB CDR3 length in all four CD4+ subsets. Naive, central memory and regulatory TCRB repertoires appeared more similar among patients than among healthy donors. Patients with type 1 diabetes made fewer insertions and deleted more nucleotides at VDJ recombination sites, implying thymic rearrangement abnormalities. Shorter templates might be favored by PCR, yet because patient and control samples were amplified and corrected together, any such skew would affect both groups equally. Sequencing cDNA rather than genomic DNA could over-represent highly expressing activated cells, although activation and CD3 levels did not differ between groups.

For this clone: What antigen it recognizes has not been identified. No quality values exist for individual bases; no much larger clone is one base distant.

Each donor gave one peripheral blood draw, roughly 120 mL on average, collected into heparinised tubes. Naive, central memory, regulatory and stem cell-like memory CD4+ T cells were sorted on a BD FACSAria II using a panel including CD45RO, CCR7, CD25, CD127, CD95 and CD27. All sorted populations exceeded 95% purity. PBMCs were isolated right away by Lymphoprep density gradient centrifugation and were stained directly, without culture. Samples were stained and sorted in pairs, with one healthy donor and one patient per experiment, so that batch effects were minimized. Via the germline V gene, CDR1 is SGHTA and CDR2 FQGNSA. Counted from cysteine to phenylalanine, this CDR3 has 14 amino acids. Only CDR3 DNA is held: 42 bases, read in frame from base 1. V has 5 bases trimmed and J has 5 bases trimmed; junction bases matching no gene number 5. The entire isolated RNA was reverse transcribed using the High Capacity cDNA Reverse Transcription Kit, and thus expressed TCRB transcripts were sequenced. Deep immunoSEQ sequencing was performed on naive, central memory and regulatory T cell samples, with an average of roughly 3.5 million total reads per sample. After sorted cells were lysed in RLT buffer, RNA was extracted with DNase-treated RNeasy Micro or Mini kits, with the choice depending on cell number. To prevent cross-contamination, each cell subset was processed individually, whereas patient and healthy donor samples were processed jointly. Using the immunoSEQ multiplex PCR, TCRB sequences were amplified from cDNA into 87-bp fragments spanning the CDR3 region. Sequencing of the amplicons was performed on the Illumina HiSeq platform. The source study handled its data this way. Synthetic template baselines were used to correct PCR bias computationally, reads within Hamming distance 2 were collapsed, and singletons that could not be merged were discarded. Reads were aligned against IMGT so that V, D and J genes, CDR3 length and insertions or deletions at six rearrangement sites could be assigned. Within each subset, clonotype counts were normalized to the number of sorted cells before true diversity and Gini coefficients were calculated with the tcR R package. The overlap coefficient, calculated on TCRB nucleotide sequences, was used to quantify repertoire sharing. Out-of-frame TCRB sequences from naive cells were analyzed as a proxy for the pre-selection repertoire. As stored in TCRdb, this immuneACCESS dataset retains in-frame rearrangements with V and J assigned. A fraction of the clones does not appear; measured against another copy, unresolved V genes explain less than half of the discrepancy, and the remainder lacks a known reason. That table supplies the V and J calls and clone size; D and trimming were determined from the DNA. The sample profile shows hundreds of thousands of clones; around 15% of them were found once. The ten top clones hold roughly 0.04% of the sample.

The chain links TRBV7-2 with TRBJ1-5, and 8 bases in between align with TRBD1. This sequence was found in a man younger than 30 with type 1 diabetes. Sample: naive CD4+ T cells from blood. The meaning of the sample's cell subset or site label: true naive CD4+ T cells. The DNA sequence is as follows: TGTGCCAGCAGCACTGACAGGGGCTATCAGCCCCAGCATTTT. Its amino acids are CASSTDRGYQPQHF. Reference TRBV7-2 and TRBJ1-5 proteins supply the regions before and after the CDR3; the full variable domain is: GAGVSQSPSNKVTEKGKDVELRCDPISGHTALYWYRQSLGQGLEFLIYFQGNSAPDKSGLPSDRFSAERTGGSVSTLTIQRTQQEDSAVYLCASSTDRGYQPQHFGDGTRLSIL.